This T cell receptor (beta chain) was recorded in a study of T cells in Graves' hyperthyroidism and ophthalmopathy. Findings and caveats of the study: Most thyroid clonotypes that were expanded above 0.001 also turned up in blood. Stable hyperthyroidism and ophthalmopathy were separated using 13 V-J signatures.

The V gene lost 4 bases and the J gene lost 5 bases, with 15 bases spanning the gap. This CDR3 region has 14 residues. The germline CDR1 and CDR2 sequences are SEHNR and FQNEAQ (reference sequence). What was amplified from RNA transcripts were TCR beta CDR3 regions. The TCR CDR3 was amplified in a first-round RT-PCR using the HTBI primer set. TCRdb reprocessed the multiplex PCR reads via MiXCR and lists one record per CDR3 protein. The sample includes about 560,000 distinct CDR3 sequences, around 45% of them seen just once. Of note for this clonotype: Antigen specificity is unknown. A clone one base away is much larger, so this may be a read error.

When ophthalmopathy did not progress within 18 months, Graves' hyperthyroidism was considered stable. Uncontrolled infection, other autoimmune disease, pregnancy or lactation barred patients from enrollment. The TCR sequence derives from a woman aged 18-29 years with Graves' hyperthyroidism. V and J are TRBV7-9 and TRBJ2-7; D gene uncertain. The sample comprised peripheral blood or thyroid tissue (not recorded which). As DNA, the CDR3 is TGTGCCAGCAGCTCCATCCTAGGAATTGACGAGCAGTACTTC. As protein: CASSSILGIDEQYF.